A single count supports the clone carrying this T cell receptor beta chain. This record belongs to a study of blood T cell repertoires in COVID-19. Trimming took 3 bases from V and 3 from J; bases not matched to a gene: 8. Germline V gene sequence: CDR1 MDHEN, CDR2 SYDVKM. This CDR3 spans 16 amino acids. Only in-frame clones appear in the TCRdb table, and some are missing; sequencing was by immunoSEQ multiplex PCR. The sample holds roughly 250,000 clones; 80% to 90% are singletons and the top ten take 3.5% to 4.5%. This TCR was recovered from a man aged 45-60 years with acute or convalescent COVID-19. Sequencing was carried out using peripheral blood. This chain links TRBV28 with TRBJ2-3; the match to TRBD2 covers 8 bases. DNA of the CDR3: TGTGCCAGCAGTTTTCCTTTAGCGGGAAATACAGATACGCAGTATTTT. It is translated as CASSFPLAGNTDTQYF.